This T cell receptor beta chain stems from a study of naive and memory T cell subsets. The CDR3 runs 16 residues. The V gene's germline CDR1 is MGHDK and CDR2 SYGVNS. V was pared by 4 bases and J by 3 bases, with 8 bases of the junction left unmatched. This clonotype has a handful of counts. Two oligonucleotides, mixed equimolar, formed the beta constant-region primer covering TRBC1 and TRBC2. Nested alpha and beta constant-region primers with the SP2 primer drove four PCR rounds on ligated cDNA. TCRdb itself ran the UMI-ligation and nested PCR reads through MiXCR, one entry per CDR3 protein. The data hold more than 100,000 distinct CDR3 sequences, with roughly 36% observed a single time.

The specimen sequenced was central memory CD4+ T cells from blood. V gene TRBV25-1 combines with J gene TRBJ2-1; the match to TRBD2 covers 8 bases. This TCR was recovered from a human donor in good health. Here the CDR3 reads CASSANSGVFYNEQFF. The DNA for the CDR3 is TGTGCCAGCAGTGCCAATAGCGGGGTGTTCTACAATGAGCAGTTCTTC. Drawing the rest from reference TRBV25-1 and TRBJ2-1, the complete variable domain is EADIYQTPRYLVIGTGKKITLECSQTMGHDKMYWYQQDPGMELHLIHYSYGVNSTEKGDLSSESTVSRIRTEHFPLTLESARPSHTSQYLCASSANSGVFYNEQFFGPGTRLTVL.